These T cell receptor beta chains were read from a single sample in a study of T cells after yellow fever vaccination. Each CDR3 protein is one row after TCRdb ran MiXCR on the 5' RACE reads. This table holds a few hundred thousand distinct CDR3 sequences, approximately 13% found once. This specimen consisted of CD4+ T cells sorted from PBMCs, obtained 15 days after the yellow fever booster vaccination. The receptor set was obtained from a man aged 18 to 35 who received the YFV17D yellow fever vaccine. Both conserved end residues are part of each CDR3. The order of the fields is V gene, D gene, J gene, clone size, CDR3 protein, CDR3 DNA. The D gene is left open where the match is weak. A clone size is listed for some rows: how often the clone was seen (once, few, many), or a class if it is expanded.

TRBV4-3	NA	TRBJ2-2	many	CASSPRLTNTGELFF	TGCGCCAGCAGCCCACGACTGACGAACACCGGGGAGCTGTTTTTT
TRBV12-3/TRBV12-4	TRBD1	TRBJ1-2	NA	CASSVRDRSYGYTF	TGTGCCAGCAGTGTCCGGGACAGGTCCTATGGCTACACCTTC
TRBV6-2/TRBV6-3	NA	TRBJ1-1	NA	CASSYLELGVNTEAFF	TGTGCCAGCAGTTATTTAGAGCTTGGGGTGAACACTGAAGCTTTCTTT
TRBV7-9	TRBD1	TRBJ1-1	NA	CASSPSRGQKNTEAFF	TGTGCCAGCAGCCCCAGCAGGGGACAGAAAAACACTGAAGCTTTCTTT
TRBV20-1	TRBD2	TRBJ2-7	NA	CSARTSDTYEQYF	TGCAGTGCTAGAACTAGCGATACCTACGAGCAGTACTTC
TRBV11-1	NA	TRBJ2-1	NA	CASSSLSKGPWGNEQFF	TGTGCCAGCAGCTCTTTATCCAAGGGACCGTGGGGCAATGAGCAGTTCTTC
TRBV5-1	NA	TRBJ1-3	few	CASRPGPISGNTIYF	TGCGCCAGCAGACCGGGACCCATCTCTGGAAACACCATATATTTT
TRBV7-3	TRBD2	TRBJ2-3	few	CASSPGTSGVIDTQYF	TGTGCCAGCAGCCCTGGGACTAGCGGGGTTATAGATACGCAGTATTTT
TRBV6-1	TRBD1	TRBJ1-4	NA	CASRVTGLKLFF	TGTGCCAGCAGGGTGACAGGGCTCAAACTGTTTTTT
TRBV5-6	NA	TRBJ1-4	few	CASSPGSEKLFF	TGTGCCAGCAGCCCTGGATCCGAAAAACTGTTTTTT
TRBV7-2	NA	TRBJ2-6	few	CASSTGFGANVLTF	TGTGCCAGCAGTACAGGGTTTGGGGCCAACGTCCTGACTTTC
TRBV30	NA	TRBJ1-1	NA	CAWGRLNTEAFF	TGTGCCTGGGGACGGTTGAACACTGAAGCTTTCTTT
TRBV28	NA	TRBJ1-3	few	CAIRSGSSGNTIYF	TGTGCCATCCGCAGCGGCAGCTCTGGAAACACCATATATTTT
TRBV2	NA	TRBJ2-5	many	CASLYGAQETQYF	TGTGCCAGCCTTTATGGGGCACAAGAGACCCAGTACTTC
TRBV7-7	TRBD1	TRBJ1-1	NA	CASSLPGGKAFF	TGTGCCAGCAGCTTACCAGGGGGTAAAGCTTTCTTT
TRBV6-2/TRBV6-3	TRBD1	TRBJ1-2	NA	CAVLRTGYGYTF	TGTGCCGTACTCCGGACAGGGTATGGCTACACCTTC
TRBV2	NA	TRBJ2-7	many	CASSDVGAGLKQYF	TGTGCCAGCAGTGATGTGGGGGCCGGCTTGAAGCAGTACTTC
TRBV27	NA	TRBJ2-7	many	CASSSRGVGPYEQYF	TGTGCCAGCAGCTCTCGCGGGGTGGGGCCCTACGAGCAGTACTTC
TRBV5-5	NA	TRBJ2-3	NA	CASSSTLPGGDTQYF	TGTGCCAGCAGCTCGACGCTTCCTGGTGGAGATACGCAGTATTTT
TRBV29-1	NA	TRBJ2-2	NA	CSVIGPSTGELFF	TGCAGCGTTATCGGACCGAGCACCGGGGAGCTGTTTTTT
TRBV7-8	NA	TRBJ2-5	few	CASSLASSGGKTQYF	TGTGCCAGCAGCTTAGCCAGCTCTGGGGGGAAGACCCAGTACTTC
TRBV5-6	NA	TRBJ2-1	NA	CASSFPGTGATRDEQFF	TGTGCCAGCAGCTTTCCCGGGACGGGGGCAACGAGGGATGAGCAGTTCTTC
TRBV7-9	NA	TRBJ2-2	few	CASSLVSGPGELFF	TGTGCCAGCAGCTTAGTTTCGGGACCAGGGGAGCTGTTTTTT
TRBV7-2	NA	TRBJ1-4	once	CASSLMGQSEKLFF	TGTGCCAGCAGCTTAATGGGGCAGTCTGAAAAACTGTTTTTT
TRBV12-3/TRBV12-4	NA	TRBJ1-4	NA	CASSSGRDEKLFF	TGTGCCAGCAGTTCGGGGCGAGATGAAAAACTGTTTTTT
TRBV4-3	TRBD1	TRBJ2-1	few	CASSLITGGNEQFF	TGCGCCAGCAGCCTCATTACAGGGGGGAATGAGCAGTTCTTC
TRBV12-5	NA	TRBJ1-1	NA	CASAPRGGDTEAFF	TGTGCTAGTGCCCCTCGGGGGGGAGACACTGAAGCTTTCTTT
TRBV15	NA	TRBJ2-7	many	CATSRRGGASYEQYF	TGTGCCACCAGCAGGAGGGGCGGGGCCTCCTACGAGCAGTACTTC
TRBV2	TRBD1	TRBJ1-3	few	CASRAQGGGNTIYF	TGTGCCAGCAGAGCACAGGGGGGTGGAAACACCATATATTTT
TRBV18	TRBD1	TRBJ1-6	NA	CASGEGGDSPLHF	TGTGCCAGCGGGGAAGGGGGCGATTCACCCCTCCACTTT
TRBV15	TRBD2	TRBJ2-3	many	CATSRGLAGAEDTQYF	TGTGCCACCAGCAGGGGTTTAGCGGGGGCGGAAGATACGCAGTATTTT
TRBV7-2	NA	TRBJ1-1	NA	CASSQGRWNTEAFF	TGTGCCAGCAGCCAGGGACGGTGGAACACTGAAGCTTTCTTT
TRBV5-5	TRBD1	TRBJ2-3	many	CASSLQGVLGDTQYF	TGTGCCAGCAGCTTGCAGGGGGTCTTGGGGGATACGCAGTATTTT
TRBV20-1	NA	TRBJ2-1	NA	CSAKRGIYNEQFF	TGCAGTGCTAAGAGGGGGATCTACAATGAGCAGTTCTTC
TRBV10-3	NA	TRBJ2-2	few	CAISKTGYSGELFF	TGTGCCATCAGTAAAACAGGGTATTCCGGGGAGCTGTTTTTT
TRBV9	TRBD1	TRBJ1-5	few	CASSATGTANQPQHF	TGTGCCAGCAGCGCAACCGGGACAGCCAATCAGCCCCAGCATTTT
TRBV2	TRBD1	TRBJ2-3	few	CASSTQGAKDTQYF	TGTGCCAGCAGCACACAGGGGGCTAAGGATACGCAGTATTTT
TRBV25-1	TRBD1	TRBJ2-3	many	CASSIQGSPTDTQYF	TGTGCCAGCAGTATACAGGGGTCCCCCACAGATACGCAGTATTTT
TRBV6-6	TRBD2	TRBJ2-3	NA	CASRRGGRRSDTQYF	TGTGCCAGCAGACGGGGGGGAAGGAGGTCAGATACGCAGTATTTT
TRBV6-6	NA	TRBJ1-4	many	CASRAGRPTEKLFF	TGTGCCAGCAGAGCGGGCCGCCCGACTGAAAAACTGTTTTTT
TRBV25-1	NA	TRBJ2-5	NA	CASSEAPWQTQYF	TGTGCCAGCAGTGAGGCACCTTGGCAGACCCAGTACTTC
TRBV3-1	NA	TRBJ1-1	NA	CASSPVGFTEAFF	TGTGCCAGCAGCCCGGTGGGCTTCACTGAAGCTTTCTTT
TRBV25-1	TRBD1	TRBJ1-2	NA	CASSGQGDTSLGRVYYGYTF	TGTGCCAGCAGTGGACAGGGTGATACCTCCCTTGGAAGGGTGTACTATGGCTACACCTTC
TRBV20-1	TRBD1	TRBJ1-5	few	CSATDRGGSNQPQHF	TGCAGTGCTACCGACAGGGGCGGCAGCAATCAGCCCCAGCATTTT
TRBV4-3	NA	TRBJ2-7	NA	CASSHDAVSYEQYF	TGCGCCAGCAGCCATGACGCCGTTTCCTACGAGCAGTACTTC
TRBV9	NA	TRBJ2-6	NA	CASRPGTPSGANVLTF	TGTGCCAGCAGACCCGGGACCCCCTCTGGGGCCAACGTCCTGACTTTC
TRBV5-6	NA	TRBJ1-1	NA	CASSPLGGGMNTEAFF	TGTGCCAGCAGCCCTCTCGGGGGGGGGATGAACACTGAAGCTTTCTTT
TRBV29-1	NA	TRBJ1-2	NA	CSVGRAGGYTF	TGCAGCGTTGGAAGGGCCGGTGGCTACACCTTC
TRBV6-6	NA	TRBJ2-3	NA	CASSRGSLGDTQYF	TGTGCCAGCAGCCGAGGTAGTTTGGGGGATACGCAGTATTTT
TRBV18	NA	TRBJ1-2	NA	CASSEGQVYGYTF	TGTGCCAGCTCAGAAGGGCAGGTCTATGGCTACACCTTC
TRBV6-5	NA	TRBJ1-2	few	CASRKDRNSYGYTF	TGTGCCAGCAGGAAGGACAGAAACTCCTATGGCTACACCTTC